This TCR beta chain derives from a study of human T cells and chemical hapten exposure. Study at large: 0.01% DPC was applied to the upper back in patch tests, which were read at 6 days.

This clonotype has more than one count but fewer than ten. This sample's time point: pre-sensitization, week 0. This sample's treatment: therapeutic diphenylcyclopropenone sensitization with weekly scalp DPC. TCRdb independently ran MiXCR on the RACE reads; one entry per CDR3 protein. The sample holds about 110,000 distinct CDR3 sequences, 9% to 15% seen once. There are 15 residues in the CDR3. The chain recombines TRBV12-2 with TRBJ2-3; the table assigns TRBD1, which was not confirmed against the DNA. TRBV12-2 is a listed pseudogene. The TCR was taken from a woman aged 45-59 years with alopecia areata. Some clones in this sample may be carry-over from other donors' samples. Sequencing used whole blood, obtained in connection with sensitization to the hapten diphenylcyclopropenone (DPC). CDR3 sequence reads: CASRAGGALADTQYF. CDR3 DNA: TGTGCAAGTCGCGCCGGGGGCGCTTTAGCAGATACGCAGTATTTT.